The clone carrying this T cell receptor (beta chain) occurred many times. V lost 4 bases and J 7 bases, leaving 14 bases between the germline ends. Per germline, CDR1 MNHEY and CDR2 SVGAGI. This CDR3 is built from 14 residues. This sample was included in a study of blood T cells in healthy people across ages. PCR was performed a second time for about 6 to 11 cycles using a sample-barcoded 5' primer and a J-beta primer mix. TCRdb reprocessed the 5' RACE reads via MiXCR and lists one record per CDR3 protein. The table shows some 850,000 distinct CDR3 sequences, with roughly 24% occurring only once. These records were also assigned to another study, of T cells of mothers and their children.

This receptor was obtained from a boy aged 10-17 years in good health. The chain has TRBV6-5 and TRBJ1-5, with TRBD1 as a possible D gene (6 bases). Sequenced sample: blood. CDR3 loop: CASSSRGGGQPQHF. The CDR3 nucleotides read TGTGCCAGCAGTTCTCGAGGGGGAGGACAGCCCCAGCATTTT.